This T cell receptor (beta chain) was sequenced during a study of regulatory T cells in long-lasting Graves disease. This clonotype was seen repeatedly, ten times or more. The CDR3 is 16 residues long. The germline V and J ends were trimmed by 7 bases and 5 bases, with 21 bases remaining between them. Germline assignment: CDR1 SEHNR and CDR2 FQNEAQ (reference sequence). Time point in this sample: newly diagnosed GD, antithyroid drugs for less than 3 months. The TCR library was made from RNA extracted from PBMCs. Building of the TCR beta libraries involved iRepertoire HTBI primers and Arm-PCR of CDR3 regions. TCRdb re-analysed the multiplex PCR reads in MiXCR, keeping a single row per CDR3 protein. The data hold approximately 350,000 distinct CDR3 sequences, with 16% observed a single time. These same data were also listed under a study on T cells in Graves' hyperthyroidism and ophthalmopathy. From that second work: First-round RT-PCR with HTBI primers amplified the TCR CDR3 region.

The origin of this receptor is a man aged 40-55 years with Graves disease. Sequencing was performed on peripheral blood mononuclear cells (PBMCs), taken at new diagnosis, from a patient treated with antithyroid drugs. This chain connects TRBV7-9 to TRBJ2-1; D is possibly TRBD2 (6 bases). DNA of the CDR3: TGTGCCAGCACCACATGGGGCGGGACTGCTGACAATGAGCAGTTCTTC. It translates to CASTTWGGTADNEQFF.